The clone carrying this TCR beta chain was recorded once. Its matching antigen is unknown. This sample is part of a study of T cell responses to AZD1222 COVID-19 vaccine. Notes on the study in general: Only 5 to 7 individuals given AZD1222 were seropositive at baseline.

Some clones are missing from TCRdb's copy, which holds only in-frame ones; the method was immunoSEQ multiplex PCR. The table has 65,000 to 90,000 clones, approximately 89% seen once; the top ten hold roughly a fifth. This CDR3 is 14 amino acids long. V was clipped by 5 bases and J by 3 bases; unmatched bases: 6. Germline values: CDR1 MDHEN, CDR2 SYDVKM. This sequence joins TRBV28 and TRBJ2-7, with 8 bases identical to TRBD1. Sample: peripheral blood, taken on day 0 of AZD1222 vaccination. This receptor was obtained from an adult in good health. The CDR3 loop is CASSPGQVLYEQYF. CDR3 in DNA: TGTGCCAGCAGTCCGGGACAGGTCCTCTACGAGCAGTACTTC.